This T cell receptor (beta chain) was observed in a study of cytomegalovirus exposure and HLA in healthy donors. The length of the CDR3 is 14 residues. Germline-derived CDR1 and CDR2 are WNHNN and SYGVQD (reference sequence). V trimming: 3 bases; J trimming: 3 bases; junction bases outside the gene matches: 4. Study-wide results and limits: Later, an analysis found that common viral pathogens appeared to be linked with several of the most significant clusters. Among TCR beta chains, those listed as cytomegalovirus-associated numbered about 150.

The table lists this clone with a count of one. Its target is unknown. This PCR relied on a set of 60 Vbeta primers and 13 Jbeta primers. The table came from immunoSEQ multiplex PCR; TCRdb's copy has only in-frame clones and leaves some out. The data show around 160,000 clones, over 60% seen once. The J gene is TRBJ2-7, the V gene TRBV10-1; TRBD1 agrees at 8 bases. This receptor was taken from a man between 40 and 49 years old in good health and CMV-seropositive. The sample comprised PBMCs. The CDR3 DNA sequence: TGCGCCAGCAGTGAAGGGACAGGTATCTACGAGCAGTACTTC. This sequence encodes CASSEGTGIYEQYF.